What follows describes a single T cell receptor beta chain. Its target antigen remains unknown. No much larger clone exists at a distance of one base, and base qualities are not known. This sample was included in a study of CD8 T cells in Susac syndrome (dated by TCRdb to between 2017 and 2020). Describing the broader study: Whether CD8+ T cell activation and differentiation in Susac syndrome was antigen driven was tested using repertoire sequencing.

Its CDR3 holds 13 amino acids, cysteine through phenylalanine. Only the CDR3 portion is preserved as DNA: 39 bases, with reading frame beginning at the first base. Trimming costs V 6 bases and J 7 bases, and their ends lie 16 bases apart. From the germline V gene (reference sequence), CDR1 is DFQATT and CDR2 is SNEGSKA. Peripheral blood CD8+ and CD4+ T cells from healthy donors, Susac syndrome patients and multiple sclerosis patients were profiled by high-throughput TCR beta sequencing. The multiple sclerosis controls were treatment-naive patients whose relapsing-remitting disease, either stable or active, fulfilled the revised McDonald criteria. Bulk CD8+ and CD4+ T cells were purified by magnetic negative isolation, whereas CD8+ TEMRA cells were enriched by FACS. Blood was collected in EDTA tubes and processed within 24 hours, with PBMCs isolated through density gradient centrifugation. PBMCs destined for TCR sequencing were cryopreserved in liquid nitrogen and later thawed in a 37 °C water bath. The sorted or isolated CD4+, CD8+ and CD8+ TEMRA cells had a purity of 90% or higher.

The paper's findings and limits, for the study overall: The study acknowledged that relatively few individuals were included in the TCR sequencing and HLA analysis.

RNA was extracted with the RNeasy kit and about 0.5 to 1 ug was reverse transcribed using random hexamers. The immunoSEQ multiplex PCR assay, covering 54 Vbeta and 13 Jbeta segments, was used to amplify TCR beta CDR3 regions. To correct PCR amplification bias, a synthetic template baseline was used for both primer optimization and computational correction. For the original study's pipeline: Reads were annotated to V, D and J genes according to IMGT and were analyzed with immunoSEQ Analyzer, with only productive sequences retained. Clonality was computed as one minus Shannon entropy normalized by log2 of the number of productive unique sequences. Public and private clones were assessed among the 100 most prevalent clones of each patient and control. Susac-specific clones were defined as absent from healthy and MS cohorts, around 970 published viral clones and other ImmuneACCESS disease sequences. In-frame beta chains were kept once TCRdb had trimmed the public reads at Q25 with fastp and called clones with MiXCR. Each entry is one CDR3 protein sequence, shown with its most common DNA and genes. The V and J calls follow TCRdb's processing rather than the paper's. This sample has a few hundred thousand distinct CDR3 sequences in its table, and roughly 96% of those were observed once. Of the sample, roughly 0.1% falls within the top ten clones.

The sequencing input was CD4+ T cells from PBMCs. The chain links TRBV20-1 with TRBJ1-5, with a weak D call of TRBD1 (5 bases match). This TCR came from a human donor with multiple sclerosis. The encoded CDR3 is CSASGGRGQPQHF. The nucleotide sequence is TGCAGTGCCTCCGGGGGGAGAGGACAGCCCCAGCATTTT.